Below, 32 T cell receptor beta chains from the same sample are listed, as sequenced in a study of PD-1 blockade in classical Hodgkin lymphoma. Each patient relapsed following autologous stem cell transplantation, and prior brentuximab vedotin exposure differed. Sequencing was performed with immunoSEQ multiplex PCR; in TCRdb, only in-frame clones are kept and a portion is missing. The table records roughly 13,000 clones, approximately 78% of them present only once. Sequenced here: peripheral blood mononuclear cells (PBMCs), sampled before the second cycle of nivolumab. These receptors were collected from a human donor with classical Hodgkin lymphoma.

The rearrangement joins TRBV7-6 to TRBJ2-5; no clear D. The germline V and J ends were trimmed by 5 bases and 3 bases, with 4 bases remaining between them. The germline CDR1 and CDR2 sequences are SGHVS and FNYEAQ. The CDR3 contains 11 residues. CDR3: CASSVKETQYF. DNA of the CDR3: TGTGCCAGCAGCGTCAAAGAGACCCAGTACTTC.

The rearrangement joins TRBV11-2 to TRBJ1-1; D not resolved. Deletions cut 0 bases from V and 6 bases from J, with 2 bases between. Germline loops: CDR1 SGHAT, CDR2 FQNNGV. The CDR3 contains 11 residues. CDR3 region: CASSLESEAFF. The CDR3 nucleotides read TGTGCCAGCAGCTTAGAGTCTGAAGCTTTCTTT.

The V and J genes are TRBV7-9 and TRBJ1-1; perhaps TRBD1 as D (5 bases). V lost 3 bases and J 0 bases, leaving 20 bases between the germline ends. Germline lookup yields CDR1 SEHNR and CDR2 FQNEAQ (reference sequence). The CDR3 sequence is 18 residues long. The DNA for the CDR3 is TGTGCCAGCAGCTTCTCCCCCATCGTGGGACGTCTGAACACTGAAGCTTTCTTT. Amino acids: CASSFSPIVGRLNTEAFF.

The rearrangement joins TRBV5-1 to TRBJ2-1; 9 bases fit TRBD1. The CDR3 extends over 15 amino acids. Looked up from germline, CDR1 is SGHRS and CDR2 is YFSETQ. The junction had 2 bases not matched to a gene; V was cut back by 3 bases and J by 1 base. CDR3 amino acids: CASSSGQGSYNEQFF. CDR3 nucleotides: TGCGCCAGCAGCTCGGGACAGGGATCCTACAATGAGCAGTTCTTC. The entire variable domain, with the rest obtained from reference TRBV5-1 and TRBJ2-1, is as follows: KAGVTQTPRYLIKTRGQQVTLSCSPISGHRSVSWYQQTPGQGLQFLFEYFSETQRNKGNFPGRFSGRQFSNSRSEMNVSTLELGDSALYLCASSSGQGSYNEQFFGPGTRLTVL.

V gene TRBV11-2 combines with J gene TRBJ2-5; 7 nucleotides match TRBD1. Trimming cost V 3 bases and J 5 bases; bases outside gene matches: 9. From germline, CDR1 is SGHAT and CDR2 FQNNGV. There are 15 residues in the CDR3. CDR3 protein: CASSFGTVVRETQYF. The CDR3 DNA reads TGTGCCAGCAGCTTCGGGACAGTCGTGAGGGAGACCCAGTACTTC.

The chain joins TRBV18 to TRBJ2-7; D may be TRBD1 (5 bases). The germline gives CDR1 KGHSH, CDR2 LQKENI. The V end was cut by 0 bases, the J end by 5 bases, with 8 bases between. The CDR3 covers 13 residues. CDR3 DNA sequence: TGTGCCAGCTCACCACCTCAGGGCAACGAGCAGTACTTC. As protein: CASSPPQGNEQYF.

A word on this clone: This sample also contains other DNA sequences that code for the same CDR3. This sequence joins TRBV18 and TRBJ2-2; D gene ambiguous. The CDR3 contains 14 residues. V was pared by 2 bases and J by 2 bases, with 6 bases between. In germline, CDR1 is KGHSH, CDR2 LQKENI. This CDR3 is CASSPRLNTGELFF. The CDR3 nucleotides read TGTGCCAGCTCACCAAGACTCAACACCGGGGAGCTGTTTTTT.

CDR3 in DNA: TGTGCCAGCAGAAGACTAGCGGGGGGGCAAGAGACCCAGTACTTC. It yields the protein CASRRLAGGQETQYF. This rearrangement joins TRBV7-2 to TRBJ2-5, with 14 bases aligning to TRBD2. V shed 6 bases, J shed 2 bases, and the junction held 2 bases outside the gene matches. The germline gives CDR1 SGHTA, CDR2 FQGNSA. The CDR3 is made up of 15 amino acids.

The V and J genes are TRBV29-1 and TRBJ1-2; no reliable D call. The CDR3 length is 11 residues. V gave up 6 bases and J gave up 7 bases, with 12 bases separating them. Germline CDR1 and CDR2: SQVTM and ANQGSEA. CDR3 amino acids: CSVRFGGGYTF. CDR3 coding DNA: TGCAGCGTAAGATTCGGAGGTGGCTACACCTTC.

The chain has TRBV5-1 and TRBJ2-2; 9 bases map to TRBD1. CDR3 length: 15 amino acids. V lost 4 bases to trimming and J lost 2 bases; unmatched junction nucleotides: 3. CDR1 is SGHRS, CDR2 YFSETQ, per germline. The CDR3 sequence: CASSPDRGNTGELFF. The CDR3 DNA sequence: TGCGCCAGCAGCCCGGACAGGGGTAACACCGGGGAGCTGTTTTTT.

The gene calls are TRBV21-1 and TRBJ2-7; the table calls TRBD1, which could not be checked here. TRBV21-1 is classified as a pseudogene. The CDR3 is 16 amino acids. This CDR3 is CASSKEKDRGRYEQYF. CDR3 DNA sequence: TGTGCCAGCAGCAAAGAAAAGGACAGGGGGCGGTACGAGCAGTACTTC.

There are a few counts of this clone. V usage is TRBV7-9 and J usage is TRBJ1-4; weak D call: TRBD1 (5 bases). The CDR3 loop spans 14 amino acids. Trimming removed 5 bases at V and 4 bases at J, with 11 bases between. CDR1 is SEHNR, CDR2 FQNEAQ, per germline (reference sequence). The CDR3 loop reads CASSPGQINEKLFF. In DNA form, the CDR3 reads TGTGCCAGCAGCCCGGGGCAGATTAATGAAAAACTGTTTTTT.

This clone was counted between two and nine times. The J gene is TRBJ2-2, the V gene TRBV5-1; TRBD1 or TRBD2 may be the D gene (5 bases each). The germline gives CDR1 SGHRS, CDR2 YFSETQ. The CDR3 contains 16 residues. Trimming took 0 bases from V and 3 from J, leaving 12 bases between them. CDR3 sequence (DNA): TGCGCCAGCAGCTTGGTGCAGGGAGCGGACACCGGGGAGCTGTTTTTT. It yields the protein CASSLVQGADTGELFF. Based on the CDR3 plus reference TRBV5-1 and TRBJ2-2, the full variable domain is KAGVTQTPRYLIKTRGQQVTLSCSPISGHRSVSWYQQTPGQGLQFLFEYFSETQRNKGNFPGRFSGRQFSNSRSEMNVSTLELGDSALYLCASSLVQGADTGELFFGEGSRLTVL.

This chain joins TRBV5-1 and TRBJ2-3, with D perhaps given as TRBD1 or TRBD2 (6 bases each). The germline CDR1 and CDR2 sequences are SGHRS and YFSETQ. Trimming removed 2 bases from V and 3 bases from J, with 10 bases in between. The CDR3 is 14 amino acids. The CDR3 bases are TGCGCCAGCAGCTTCTGGGGGGCAACAGATACGCAGTATTTT. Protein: CASSFWGATDTQYF.

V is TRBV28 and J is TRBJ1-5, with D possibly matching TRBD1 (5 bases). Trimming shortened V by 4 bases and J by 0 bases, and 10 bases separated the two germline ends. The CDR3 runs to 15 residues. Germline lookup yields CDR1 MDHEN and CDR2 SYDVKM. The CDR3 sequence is CASSSDSYSNQPQHF. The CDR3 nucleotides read TGTGCCAGCAGTTCCGACAGCTATAGCAATCAGCCCCAGCATTTT.

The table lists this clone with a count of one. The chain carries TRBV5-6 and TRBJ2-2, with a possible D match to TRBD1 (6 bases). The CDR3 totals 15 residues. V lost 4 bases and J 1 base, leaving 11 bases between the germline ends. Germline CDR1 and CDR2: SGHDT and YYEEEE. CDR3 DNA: TGTGCCAGCAGCCCTGGGACATGGAACACCGGGGAGCTGTTTTTT. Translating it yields CASSPGTWNTGELFF.

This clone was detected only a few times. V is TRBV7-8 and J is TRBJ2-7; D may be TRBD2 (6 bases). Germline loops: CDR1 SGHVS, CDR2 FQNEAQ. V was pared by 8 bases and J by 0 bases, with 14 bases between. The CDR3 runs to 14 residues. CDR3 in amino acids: CASLQKEGSYEQYF. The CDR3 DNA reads TGTGCCAGCCTGCAAAAGGAGGGCTCCTACGAGCAGTACTTC.

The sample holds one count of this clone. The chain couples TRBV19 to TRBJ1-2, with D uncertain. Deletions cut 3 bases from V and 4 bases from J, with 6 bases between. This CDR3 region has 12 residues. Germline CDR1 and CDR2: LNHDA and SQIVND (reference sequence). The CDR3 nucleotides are TGTGCCAGTAGTATCTCGGTCTATGGCTACACCTTC. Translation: CASSISVYGYTF. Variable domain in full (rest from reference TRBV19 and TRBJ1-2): DGGITQSPKYLFRKEGQNVTLSCEQNLNHDAMYWYRQDPGQGLRLIYYSQIVNDFQKGDIAEGYSVSREKKESFPLTVTSAQKNPTAFYLCASSISVYGYTFGSGTRLTVV.

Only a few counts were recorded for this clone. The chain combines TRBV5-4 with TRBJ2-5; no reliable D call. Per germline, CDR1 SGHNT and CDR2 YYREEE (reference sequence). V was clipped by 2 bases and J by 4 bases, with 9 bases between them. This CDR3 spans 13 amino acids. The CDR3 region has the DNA TGTGCCAGCAGCTTACCGGGTGGAGAGACCCAGTACTTC. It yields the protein CASSLPGGETQYF.

The CDR3, as DNA: TGCGCCAGCAGCTTGGGAGGGAGAGCACAAGAGACCCAGTACTTC. This gives the protein CASSLGGRAQETQYF. The V gene is TRBV5-1, the J gene TRBJ2-5; weak D call: TRBD2 (5 bases). Germline CDR1 reads SGHRS; CDR2 reads YFSETQ. V lost 0 bases, J lost 2 bases, and 11 bases lay in between. The CDR3 length is 15 residues. The full variable domain, rest sourced from reference TRBV5-1 and TRBJ2-5, is KAGVTQTPRYLIKTRGQQVTLSCSPISGHRSVSWYQQTPGQGLQFLFEYFSETQRNKGNFPGRFSGRQFSNSRSEMNVSTLELGDSALYLCASSLGGRAQETQYFGPGTRLLVL.

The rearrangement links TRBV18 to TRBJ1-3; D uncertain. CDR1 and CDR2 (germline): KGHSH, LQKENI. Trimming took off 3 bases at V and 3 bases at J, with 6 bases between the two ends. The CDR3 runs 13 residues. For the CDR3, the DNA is TGTGCCAGCTCACCTTCAGTTGGAAACACCATATATTTT. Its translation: CASSPSVGNTIYF.

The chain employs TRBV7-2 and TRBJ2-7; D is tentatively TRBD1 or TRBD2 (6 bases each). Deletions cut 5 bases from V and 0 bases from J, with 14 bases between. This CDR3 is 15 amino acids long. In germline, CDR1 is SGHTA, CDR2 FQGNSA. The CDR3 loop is CASSQRGGSSYEQYF. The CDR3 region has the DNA TGTGCCAGCAGCCAACGAGGGGGGAGCTCCTACGAGCAGTACTTC.

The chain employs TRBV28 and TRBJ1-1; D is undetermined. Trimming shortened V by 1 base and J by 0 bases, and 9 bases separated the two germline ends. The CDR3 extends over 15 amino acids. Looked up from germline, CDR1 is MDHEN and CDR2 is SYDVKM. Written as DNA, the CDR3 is TGTGCCAGCAGTTTATCTTCTTCAATGAACACTGAAGCTTTCTTT. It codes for CASSLSSSMNTEAFF.

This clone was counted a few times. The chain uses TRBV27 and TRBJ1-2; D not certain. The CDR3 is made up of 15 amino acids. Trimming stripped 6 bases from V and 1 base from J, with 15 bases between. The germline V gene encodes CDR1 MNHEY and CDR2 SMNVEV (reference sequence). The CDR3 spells CASSSVTLLNYGYTF. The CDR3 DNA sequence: TGTGCCAGCAGCTCAGTCACACTACTTAACTATGGCTACACCTTC.

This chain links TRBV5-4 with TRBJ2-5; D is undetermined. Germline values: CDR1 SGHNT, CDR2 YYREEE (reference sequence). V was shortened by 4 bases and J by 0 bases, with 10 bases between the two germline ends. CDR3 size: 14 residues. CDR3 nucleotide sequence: TGTGCCAGCAGCCCTACTCAGAACCAAGAGACCCAGTACTTC. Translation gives CASSPTQNQETQYF. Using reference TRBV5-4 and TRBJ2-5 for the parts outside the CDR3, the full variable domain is ETGVTQSPTHLIKTRGQQVTLRCSSQSGHNTVSWYQQALGQGPQFIFQYYREEENGRGNFPPRFSGLQFPNYSSELNVNALELDDSALYLCASSPTQNQETQYFGPGTRLLVL.

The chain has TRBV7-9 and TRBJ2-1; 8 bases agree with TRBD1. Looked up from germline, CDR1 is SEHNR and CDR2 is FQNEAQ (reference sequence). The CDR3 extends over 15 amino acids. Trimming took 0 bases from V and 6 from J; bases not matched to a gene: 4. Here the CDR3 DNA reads TGTGCCAGCAGCTTAGCGTGGACAGGGCGCAATGAGCAGTTCTTC. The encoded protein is CASSLAWTGRNEQFF.

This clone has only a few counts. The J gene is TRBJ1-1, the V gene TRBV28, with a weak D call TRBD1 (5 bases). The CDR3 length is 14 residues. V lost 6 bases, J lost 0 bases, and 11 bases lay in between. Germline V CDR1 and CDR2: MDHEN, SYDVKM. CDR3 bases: TGTGCCAGCAGGCCCAGGGAATTGAACACTGAAGCTTTCTTT. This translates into CASRPRELNTEAFF.

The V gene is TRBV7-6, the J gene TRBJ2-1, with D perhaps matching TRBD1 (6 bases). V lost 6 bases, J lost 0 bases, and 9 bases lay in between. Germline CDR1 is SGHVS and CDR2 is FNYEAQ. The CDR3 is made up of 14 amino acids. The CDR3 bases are TGTGCCAGCAGTGTAGGGGGCTCCTACAATGAGCAGTTCTTC. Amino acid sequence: CASSVGGSYNEQFF.

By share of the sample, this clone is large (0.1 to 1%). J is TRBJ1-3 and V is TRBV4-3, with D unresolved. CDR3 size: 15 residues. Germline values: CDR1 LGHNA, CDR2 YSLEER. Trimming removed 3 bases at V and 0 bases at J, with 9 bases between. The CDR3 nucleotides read TGCGCCAGCAGCCAGGACCTCAGCTCTGGAAACACCATATATTTT. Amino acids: CASSQDLSSGNTIYF.

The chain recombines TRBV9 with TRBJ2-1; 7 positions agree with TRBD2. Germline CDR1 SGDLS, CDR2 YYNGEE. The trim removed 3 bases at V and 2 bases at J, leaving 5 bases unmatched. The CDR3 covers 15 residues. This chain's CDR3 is CASSESGTTYNEQFF. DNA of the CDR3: TGTGCCAGCAGCGAAAGCGGGACGACCTACAATGAGCAGTTCTTC.

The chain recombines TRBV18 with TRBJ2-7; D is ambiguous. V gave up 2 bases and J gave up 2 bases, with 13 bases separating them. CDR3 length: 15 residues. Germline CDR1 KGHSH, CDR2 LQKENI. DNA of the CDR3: TGTGCCAGCTCACCAACGCAGTTTTTCCCCTACGAGCAGTACTTC. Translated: CASSPTQFFPYEQYF.

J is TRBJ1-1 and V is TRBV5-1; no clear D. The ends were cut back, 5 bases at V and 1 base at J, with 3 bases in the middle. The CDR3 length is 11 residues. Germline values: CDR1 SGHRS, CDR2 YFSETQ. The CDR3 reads CASRANTEAFF. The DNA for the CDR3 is TGCGCCAGCAGGGCGAACACTGAAGCTTTCTTT.